What follows are 15 T cell receptor beta chains derived from one specimen sequenced in a study of shared clonotypes between healthy human individuals. Sequencing used immunoSEQ multiplex PCR; TCRdb keeps in-frame clones, though not all of them. There are roughly 1,000,000 clones in the sample; 70% to 80% occur only once, and approximately 0.52% lies in the top ten. The sample was memory CD4+ T cells from PBMCs. Sample subset: CD45RA-negative fraction. These receptors came from a man aged 18 to 30 in good health. Some clones in this sample may be carry-over from other donors' samples.

This chain connects TRBV9 to TRBJ2-3; 8 bases line up with TRBD2. Germline loops: CDR1 SGDLS, CDR2 YYNGEE. CDR3 length: 16 amino acids. With V trimmed by 4 bases and J by 1 base, 8 bases remained unmatched. The CDR3 loop is CASSIGLAPGTDTQYF. CDR3 DNA: TGTGCCAGCAGCATAGGACTAGCTCCTGGCACAGATACGCAGTATTTT.

This clone was seen only a few times. The rearrangement uses TRBV28 and TRBJ1-1, with D unclear. Trimming took off 5 bases at V and 6 bases at J, with 13 bases between the two ends. Germline V lookup: CDR1 MDHEN, CDR2 SYDVKM. The CDR3 extends over 13 amino acids. CDR3 sequence: CASSPLSLSEAFF. The DNA of the CDR3 is TGTGCCAGCAGTCCTCTTTCTCTCTCTGAAGCTTTCTTT.

J is TRBJ1-2 and V is TRBV2, with 9 bases fitting TRBD1. Germline CDR1 SNHLY, CDR2 FYNNEI. V gave up 2 bases and J gave up 7 bases; unmatched junction bases: 5. The CDR3 loop spans 14 amino acids. Here the CDR3 DNA reads TGTGCCAGCAGTGAAAGGGACAGGGAGTTTGGCTACACCTTC. It codes for CASSERDREFGYTF.

This chain connects TRBV29-1 to TRBJ2-7, with D tentatively TRBD2 (5 bases). Germline V CDR1 and CDR2: SQVTM, ANQGSEA. This CDR3 contains 12 residues. The ends were cut back, 6 bases at V and 1 base at J, with 10 bases in the middle. CDR3 coding DNA: TGCAGCGTGTCTTCGGGGTCCTACGAGCAGTACTTC. Residues: CSVSSGSYEQYF.

The V and J genes are TRBV2 and TRBJ2-7, with 7 bases lining up with TRBD2. Germline V gene sequence: CDR1 SNHLY, CDR2 FYNNEI. CDR3 length equals 15 residues. V was clipped by 8 bases and J by 3 bases; unmatched bases: 13. CDR3 in amino acids: CASAIGGDVRYEQYF. The CDR3, as DNA: TGTGCCAGCGCCATTGGGGGGGATGTTCGCTACGAGCAGTACTTC.

V is TRBV7-2 and J is TRBJ2-3; D remains unclear. Trimming left V 2 bases short and J 6 bases short, with 6 bases between. Germline assignment: CDR1 SGHTA and CDR2 FQGNSA. The CDR3 contains 12 residues. As DNA, the CDR3 is TGTGCCAGCAGCTTATCTATGGATACGCAGTATTTT. Encoded protein: CASSLSMDTQYF. Full variable domain (outside the CDR3, taken from reference TRBV7-2 and TRBJ2-3): GAGVSQSPSNKVTEKGKDVELRCDPISGHTALYWYRQSLGQGLEFLIYFQGNSAPDKSGLPSDRFSAERTGGSVSTLTIQRTQQEDSAVYLCASSLSMDTQYFGPGTRLTVL.

This clone appeared a single time. The genes are TRBV27 and TRBJ2-7; D uncertain. Per germline, CDR1 MNHEY and CDR2 SMNVEV (reference sequence). Deletions cut 4 bases from V and 4 bases from J, with 14 bases between. CDR3 size: 14 residues. In nucleotides, the CDR3 is TGTGCCAGCAGTTCTCTGCAGACACGGTACGAGCAGTACTTC. This translates into CASSSLQTRYEQYF.

The chain has TRBV6-5 and TRBJ1-1, with D possibly matching TRBD1 (6 bases). With 8 bases removed from V and 1 base from J, the gap between germline ends came to 11 bases. Germline V gives CDR1 MNHEY, CDR2 SVGAGI. The CDR3 has 13 amino acids. CDR3 nucleotides: TGTGCCAGCTTGGACAGTAAGAACACTGAAGCTTTCTTT. Its protein is CASLDSKNTEAFF.

The rearrangement links TRBV11-2 to TRBJ2-7, with a weak D call TRBD1 (5 bases). Germline lookup yields CDR1 SGHAT and CDR2 FQNNGV. This CDR3 is built from 16 residues. With 1 base removed from V and 7 bases from J, the gap between germline ends came to 20 bases. CDR3 nucleotide sequence: TGTGCCAGCAGCTTAGGGGGAAGGGGAACAGTTCGGGAGCAGTACTTC. This translates into CASSLGGRGTVREQYF. Supplemented by reference TRBV11-2 and TRBJ2-7, the full variable domain reads EAGVAQSPRYKIIEKRQSVAFWCNPISGHATLYWYQQILGQGPKLLIQFQNNGVVDDSQLPKDRFSAERLKGVDSTLKIQPAKLEDSAVYLCASSLGGRGTVREQYFGPGTRLTVT.

This chain joins TRBV28 and TRBJ1-2; 7 nucleotides agree with TRBD1. From germline, CDR1 is MDHEN and CDR2 SYDVKM. The ends lost 6 bases at V and 4 bases at J; junction bases unmatched: 14. CDR3 size: 16 residues. DNA of the CDR3: TGTGCCAGCAGCCGCCCCGGACAGGTTGGAGGCTATGGCTACACCTTC. As protein: CASSRPGQVGGYGYTF.

CDR3 nucleotide sequence: TGTGCCACCAGCAGGGACGGACAGGGCTACAATGAGCAGTTCTTC. Residues: CATSRDGQGYNEQFF. The rearrangement uses TRBV15 and TRBJ2-1; 8 bases fit TRBD1. This CDR3 is 15 amino acids long. Germline lookup yields CDR1 LNHNV and CDR2 YYDKDF (reference sequence). Trimming took 3 bases from V and 3 from J; bases not matched to a gene: 4. Using reference TRBV15 and TRBJ2-1 for the parts outside the CDR3, the full variable domain is DAMVIQNPRYQVTQFGKPVTLSCSQTLNHNVMYWYQQKSSQAPKLLFHYYDKDFNNEADTPDNFQSRRPNTSFCFLDIRSPGLGDTAMYLCATSRDGQGYNEQFFGPGTRLTVL.

The rearrangement joins TRBV28 to TRBJ1-1; a possible D gene is TRBD1 (5 bases). V was cut by 8 bases and J by 6 bases, with 19 bases left in between. Germline CDR1 MDHEN, CDR2 SYDVKM. The CDR3 covers 14 residues. CDR3 nucleotides: TGTGCCAGCTATCGACAGCCCTCTTCTCCTGAAGCTTTCTTT. Protein: CASYRQPSSPEAFF. Full variable domain (rest looked up from reference TRBV28 and TRBJ1-1): DVKVTQSSRYLVKRTGEKVFLECVQDMDHENMFWYRQDPGLGLRLIYFSYDVKMKEKGDIPEGYSVSREKKERFSLILESASTNQTSMYLCASYRQPSSPEAFFGQGTRLTVV.

V and J are TRBV28 and TRBJ2-1; 10 bases align to TRBD2. CDR3 length equals 15 residues. Germline V gene data show CDR1 as MDHEN and CDR2 as SYDVKM. Losses at the gene ends were 7 bases for V and 7 bases for J; bases not matched to a gene: 10. For the CDR3, the DNA is TGTGCCAGCACCGGGGGGGATAGCGGGAGGAATGAGCAGTTCTTC. As protein: CASTGGDSGRNEQFF.

The V and J genes are TRBV5-8 and TRBJ2-6, with D uncertain. Germline values: CDR1 SGHTS, CDR2 YDEGEE. V was pared by 4 bases and J by 0 bases, with 8 bases between. The CDR3 covers 15 residues. The CDR3 sequence is CASSRLDSGANVLTF. The DNA of the CDR3 is TGTGCCAGCAGCCGGTTAGACTCTGGGGCCAACGTCCTGACTTTC.

This chain links TRBV4-2 with TRBJ1-4, with D tentatively TRBD1 (5 bases). This CDR3 spans 13 amino acids. Germline CDR1 reads LGHNA; CDR2 reads YNFKEQ. Trimming removed 8 bases from V and 4 bases from J, with 11 bases in between. The CDR3 here is CASREGFNEKLFF. The CDR3 bases are TGTGCCAGCCGAGAGGGGTTTAATGAAAAACTGTTTTTT.